The next 25 T cell receptor beta chains were all read from a single sample in a study of vaccination and CD4 T cells after COVID-19 (dated by TCRdb to between 2021 and 2024). The receptor library was made with PCR. Sequenced using an Illumina iSeq 100. DNA from cultured CD4+ T cells underwent TCR sequencing with the Oncomine TCR Beta short-read assay at the Johns Hopkins FTIC core. TCRdb redid the processing of the public reads, applying fastp at Q25 and MiXCR, and retained in-frame beta chains. Each entry is one CDR3 protein sequence, shown with its most common DNA and genes. The sample has about 28,000 distinct CDR3 sequences on record, approximately 60% of them singletons. The ten biggest clones cover roughly a sixth of the sample. These receptors' antigens are unknown. The treatment or condition label for this specimen denotes: roughly ten-day PBMC culture with coronavirus spike peptide pools or control peptides (ViraFEST assay).

The specimen was CD4+ T cells from blood, cultured in vitro, collected after SARS-CoV-2 vaccination. The receptors shown here come from a human donor who received a COVID-19 vaccine.

Concerning this clonotype itself: An end of the junction does not agree with germline; a read error may underlie this. The chain recombines TRBV7-9 with TRBJ1-2; 8 bases line up with TRBD1. The CDR3 sequence is 13 residues long. Germline loops: CDR1 SEHNR, CDR2 FQNEAQ (reference sequence). The CDR3 nucleotides are TGCGCCAGCAGCCCGACAGGGGAGGATGGCTACACCTTC. Translated, it gives CASSPTGEDGYTF.

This clonotype has just one count. The genes are TRBV6-1 and TRBJ2-3; 9 nucleotides line up with TRBD2. CDR1 and CDR2 from the germline V gene are MNHNS and SASEGT. The trim removed 7 bases at V and 2 bases at J, leaving 19 bases unmatched. This CDR3 has 19 amino acids. CDR3 region: CASTDQRLAGTIITDTQYF. CDR3 nucleotides: TGTGCCAGCACCGACCAGCGGCTAGCGGGGACCATCATCACAGATACGCAGTATTTT.

A single count supports this clonotype. This rearrangement joins TRBV7-3 to TRBJ2-3; 8 bases fit TRBD2. CDR3 length equals 15 residues. CDR1 is SGHTA, CDR2 FQGTGA, per germline. V shed 5 bases, J shed 2 bases, and the junction held 6 bases outside the gene matches. The DNA of the CDR3 is TGTGCCAGCAGCCCCATCGGGGGGGCCACAGATACGCAGTATTTT. Its translation is CASSPIGGATDTQYF.

This rearrangement joins TRBV20-1 to TRBJ1-2; TRBD1 matches at 7 bases. The CDR3 is 13 amino acids. The germline gives CDR1 DFQATT, CDR2 SNEGSKA (reference sequence). V dropped 4 bases and J dropped 2; count of bases not matched to a gene: 4. For the CDR3, the DNA is TGCAGTGCTAAACAGGGGCCAAACTATGGCTACACCTTC. It is translated as CSAKQGPNYGYTF.

The chain combines TRBV27 with TRBJ1-6, with D uncertain. The V and J ends lost 3 bases and 8 bases respectively, with 5 bases between them. The CDR3 is 12 amino acids. CDR1 is MNHEY and CDR2 is SMNVEV in the germline V gene (reference sequence). This chain's CDR3 is CASSFQYSPLHF. The CDR3 nucleotides read TGTGCCAGCAGTTTTCAGTATTCACCCCTCCACTTT.

The chain joins TRBV19 to TRBJ1-5, with D tentatively TRBD1 (5 bases). This CDR3 contains 20 residues. From germline, CDR1 is LNHDA and CDR2 SQIVND (reference sequence). V was trimmed by 3 bases and J by 0 bases, leaving 24 bases between them. CDR3 in amino acids: CASSIRPTGLAGTSNQPQHF. Written as DNA, the CDR3 is TGTGCCAGTAGTATTCGTCCTACCGGATTGGCCGGGACTAGCAATCAGCCCCAGCATTTT.

The chain uses TRBV6-2 or TRBV6-3 and TRBJ2-7; the D call may be TRBD1 or TRBD2 (5 bases each). This CDR3 has 14 amino acids. The V end lost 4 bases, the J end lost 4 bases, and 14 bases lay between the germline ends. The germline CDR1 and CDR2 sequences are MNHEY and SVGEGT. This CDR3 is CASSSRTGTYEQYF. The CDR3 nucleotides read TGTGCCAGCAGTTCCCGTACCGGGACGTACGAGCAGTACTTC.

For the CDR3, the DNA is TGCAGCGTTCTTTCGGTGAACACTGAAGCTTTCTTT. This translates into CSVLSVNTEAFF. The chain links TRBV29-1 to TRBJ1-1; no firm D call. V was cut by 5 bases and J by 0 bases, with 7 bases left in between. CDR1 and CDR2 from the germline V gene are SQVTM and ANQGSEA. The CDR3 runs 12 residues.

The V and J genes are TRBV6-1 and TRBJ1-2; D is perhaps TRBD1 (6 bases). There are 16 residues in the CDR3. Germline V CDR1 and CDR2: MNHNS, SASEGT. Between the trimmed V and J ends, which lost 7 bases and 3 bases, there was a span of 21 bases. CDR3 in DNA: TGTGCCAGCATCTTCAGAAGGGGGAAACACTACTATGGCTACACCTTC. Its protein is CASIFRRGKHYYGYTF.

The genes are TRBV5-1 and TRBJ1-6; possibly TRBD1 for D (6 bases). CDR1 is SGHRS and CDR2 is YFSETQ in the germline V gene. This CDR3 has 15 residues. The ends were cut back, 0 bases at V and 7 bases at J, with 11 bases in the middle. In DNA, the CDR3 is TGCGCCAGCAGCTTGGGACAGGCGACGAATTCACCCCTCCACTTT. It encodes CASSLGQATNSPLHF.

The chain combines TRBV19 with TRBJ2-4; D possibly corresponds to TRBD1 (5 bases). CDR1 is LNHDA and CDR2 is SQIVND in the germline V gene (reference sequence). This CDR3 is built from 17 residues. The V gene lost 3 bases and the J gene lost 0 bases, with 15 bases spanning the gap. Here the CDR3 DNA reads TGTGCCAGTAGTATGTTTCGACAGAACCTAGCCAAAAACATTCAGTACTTC. Translated: CASSMFRQNLAKNIQYF.

This chain joins TRBV27 and TRBJ1-4, with 8 bases fitting TRBD1. Germline V gene sequence: CDR1 MNHEY, CDR2 SMNVEV (reference sequence). V was pared by 3 bases and J by 10 bases, with 1 base of the junction left unmatched. The CDR3 length is 12 residues. The CDR3 region is CASSFTGGKLFF. The CDR3, as DNA: TGTGCCAGCAGTTTCACAGGGGGAAAACTGTTTTTT.

This sequence joins TRBV11-2 and TRBJ1-2; possibly TRBD1 for D (5 bases). With 5 bases removed from V and 5 bases from J, the gap between germline ends came to 15 bases. Germline lookup yields CDR1 SGHAT and CDR2 FQNNGV. This CDR3 is built from 14 residues. The CDR3 DNA is TGTGCCAGCAGCCGGGACCAGATTCTTTATGGCTACACCTTC. Translated: CASSRDQILYGYTF.

The rearrangement links TRBV6-1 to TRBJ1-2; TRBD1 is a possible D gene (5 bases). The V and J ends lost 7 bases and 3 bases respectively, with 12 bases between them. The CDR3 extends over 13 amino acids. Germline V gives CDR1 MNHNS, CDR2 SASEGT. CDR3 loop: CASTPGPHYGYTF. The CDR3 bases are TGTGCCAGCACCCCGGGACCTCACTATGGCTACACCTTC.

V gene TRBV4-2 combines with J gene TRBJ1-1, with D possibly matching TRBD1 (6 bases). V was pared by 1 base and J by 3 bases, with 9 bases between. Germline assignment: CDR1 LGHNA and CDR2 YNFKEQ. This CDR3 has 14 amino acids. The DNA of the CDR3 is TGTGCCAGCAGCCAAGCACAGGGTTACACTGAAGCTTTCTTT. Protein: CASSQAQGYTEAFF.

The chain couples TRBV5-1 to TRBJ2-1, with D possibly matching TRBD1 (6 bases). CDR1 SGHRS and CDR2 YFSETQ come from the germline V gene. The CDR3 runs 15 residues. V was trimmed by 1 base and J by 5 bases, leaving 13 bases between them. The CDR3 here is CASSLRDRRNNEQFF. The CDR3 DNA reads TGCGCCAGCAGCTTGAGAGACAGGAGAAACAATGAGCAGTTCTTC.

The chain combines TRBV11-2 with TRBJ1-6; the D is unclear. The V end lost 5 bases, the J end lost 2 bases, and 10 bases lay between the germline ends. CDR3 size: 15 residues. Germline CDR1 and CDR2: SGHAT and FQNNGV. The CDR3 region has the DNA TGTGCCAGCAGCCAAAGACAAACCTATAATTCACCCCTCCACTTT. Encoded protein: CASSQRQTYNSPLHF.

This clonotype was seen a few times. The chain carries TRBV2 and TRBJ1-1; D is ambiguous. V lost 7 bases to trimming and J lost 0 bases, with 9 bases between them. The germline V gene encodes CDR1 SNHLY and CDR2 FYNNEI. This CDR3 contains 13 residues. The CDR3 is CASTRTLNTEAFF. In nucleotides, the CDR3 is TGTGCCAGCACCCGGACCCTGAACACTGAAGCTTTCTTT.

This CDR3 reads CASSYSALTSTNEKLFF. In nucleotides, the CDR3 is TGTGCCAGCAGTTACTCAGCTCTAACATCAACTAATGAAAAACTGTTTTTT. This chain connects TRBV6-5 to TRBJ1-4; D is unclear. Germline-derived CDR1 and CDR2 are MNHEY and SVGAGI. CDR3 length: 17 amino acids. V lost 0 bases to trimming and J lost 0 bases, with 11 bases between them.

The V and J genes are TRBV2 and TRBJ2-1; TRBD2 matches at 7 bases. This CDR3 region has 16 residues. Germline loops: CDR1 SNHLY, CDR2 FYNNEI. J gave up 7 bases and V 8 bases, and 17 bases lay outside the gene matches. CDR3 DNA: TGTGCCAGCGGTCGGCGGGCTAGCGGCCTCGGGAATGAGCAGTTCTTC. Translating gives CASGRRASGLGNEQFF.

The sample holds a few counts of this clonotype. The V gene is TRBV7-6, the J gene TRBJ2-5; no reliable D call. The V end lost 8 bases, the J end lost 1 base, and 5 bases lay between the germline ends. This CDR3 has 11 amino acids. Germline V gene data show CDR1 as SGHVS and CDR2 as FNYEAQ. The CDR3 is CASGVQETQYF. The DNA for the CDR3 is TGTGCCAGCGGGGTCCAAGAGACCCAGTACTTC.

This chain connects TRBV12-3 or TRBV12-4 to TRBJ1-1, with TRBD1 matching 9 bases. The junction had 15 bases not matched to a gene; V was cut back by 1 base and J by 6 bases. This CDR3 spans 18 amino acids. CDR3 sequence: CASSLEVGTGTIGSEAFF. The CDR3 region has the DNA TGTGCCAGCAGTTTAGAAGTGGGGACAGGGACGATTGGGTCTGAAGCTTTCTTT.

The CDR3 here is CATSDFGYEQYF. As DNA, the CDR3 is TGTGCCACCAGTGATTTTGGCTACGAGCAGTACTTC. This chain links TRBV24-1 with TRBJ2-7; no definite D call. V shed 1 base and J shed 3 bases, with 3 bases lying between them. From germline, CDR1 is KGHDR and CDR2 SFDVKD. The CDR3 loop spans 12 amino acids.

This clonotype occurred a few times. V and J are TRBV20-1 and TRBJ1-3; the D is unclear. V lost 3 bases and J lost 0, with 9 bases in between. CDR3 size: 14 residues. Germline CDR1 DFQATT, CDR2 SNEGSKA (reference sequence). The CDR3 sequence: CSARASGSGNTIYF. CDR3 DNA sequence: TGCAGTGCTAGGGCCTCGGGCTCTGGAAACACCATATATTTT.

The V and J genes are TRBV21-1 and TRBJ2-3; the DNA was not used to check the table's D call, TRBD1. TRBV21-1 is a recognized pseudogene. The CDR3 is made up of 14 amino acids. The chain's CDR3 is CASLDSTPRVTQYF. DNA for the CDR3: TGTGCCAGCTTGGACAGTACCCCTCGGGTTACGCAGTATTTT.